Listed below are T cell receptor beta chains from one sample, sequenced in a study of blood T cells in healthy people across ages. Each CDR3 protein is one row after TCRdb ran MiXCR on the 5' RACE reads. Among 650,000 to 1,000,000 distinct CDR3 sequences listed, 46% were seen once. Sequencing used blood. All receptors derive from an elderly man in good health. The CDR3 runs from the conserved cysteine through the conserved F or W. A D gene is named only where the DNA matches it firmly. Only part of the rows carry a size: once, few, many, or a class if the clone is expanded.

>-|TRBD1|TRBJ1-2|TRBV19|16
TGTGCCAGTAGTATACAGTTGGGACAGCCTAACTATGGCTACACCTTC
CASSIQLGQPNYGYTF
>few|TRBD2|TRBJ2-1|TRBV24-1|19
TGTGCCACCAGTGATTTGGGGCTAGCGGGAGGCCAACTCCACAATGAGCAGTTCTTC
CATSDLGLAGGQLHNEQFF
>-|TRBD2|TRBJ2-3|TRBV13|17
TGTGCCGGCAGCTTTCGCGGGAGGGCCCCCGGCACAGATACGCAGTATTTT
CAGSFRGRAPGTDTQYF
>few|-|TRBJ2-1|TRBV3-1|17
TGTGCCAGCAGGCCGACCCCTAGCGTTAGCTCCTACAATGAGCAGTTCTTC
CASRPTPSVSSYNEQFF
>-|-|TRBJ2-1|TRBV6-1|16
TGTGCCAGCAGTGACCTCGGGGGAGCGACGATAAATGAGCAGTTCTTC
CASSDLGGATINEQFF
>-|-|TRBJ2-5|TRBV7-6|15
TGTGCCAGCAGCTTATCTGCGGGACACCTCAATGAGCAGTACTTC
CASSLSAGHLNEQYF
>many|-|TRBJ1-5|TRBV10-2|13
TGCGCCAGCAGCGGCCGGGGAAATCAGCCCCAGCATTTT
CASSGRGNQPQHF
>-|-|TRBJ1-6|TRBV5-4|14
TGTGCCAGCAGCCCCACCGAAGGGAATTCACCCCTCCACTTT
CASSPTEGNSPLHF
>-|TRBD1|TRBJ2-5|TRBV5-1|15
TGCGCCAGCAGCTTGGCCGGGACAGAAAAAGAGACCCAGTACTTC
CASSLAGTEKETQYF
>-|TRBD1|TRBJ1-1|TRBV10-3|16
TGTGCCATCAGTCCTGGACAGGGGAAAAGGAACACTGAAGCTTTCTTT
CAISPGQGKRNTEAFF